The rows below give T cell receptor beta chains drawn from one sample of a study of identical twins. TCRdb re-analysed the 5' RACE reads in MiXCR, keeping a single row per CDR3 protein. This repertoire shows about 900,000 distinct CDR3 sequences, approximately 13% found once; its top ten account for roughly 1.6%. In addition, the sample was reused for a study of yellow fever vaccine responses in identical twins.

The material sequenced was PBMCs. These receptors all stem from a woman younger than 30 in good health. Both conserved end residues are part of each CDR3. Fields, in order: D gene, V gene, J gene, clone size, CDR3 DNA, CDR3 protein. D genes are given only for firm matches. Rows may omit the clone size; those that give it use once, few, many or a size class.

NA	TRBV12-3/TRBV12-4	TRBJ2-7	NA	TGTGCCAGCAACAGGGAGACCTACGAGCAGTACTTC	CASNRETYEQYF
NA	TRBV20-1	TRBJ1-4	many	TGCAGTGCTAGAACAGACGCAACTAATGAAAAACTGTTTTTT	CSARTDATNEKLFF
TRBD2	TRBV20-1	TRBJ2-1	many	TGCAGTGCTAGGGGACTAGCGGGGGTCGGCAATGAGCAGTTCTTC	CSARGLAGVGNEQFF
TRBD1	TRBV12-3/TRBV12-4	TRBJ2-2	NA	TGTGCCAGCAGTGCAGGGGGTTTGGACACCGGGGAGCTGTTTTTT	CASSAGGLDTGELFF
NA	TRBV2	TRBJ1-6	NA	TGTGCCAGCAGTGAAAGCAGGGCGGATTCACCCCTCCACTTT	CASSESRADSPLHF
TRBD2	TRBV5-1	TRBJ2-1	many	TGCGCCAGCAGCTTGGGATTAGCGGGAGCCCAGTACAATGAGCAGTTCTTC	CASSLGLAGAQYNEQFF
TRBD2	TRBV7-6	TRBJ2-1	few	TGTGCCAGCAGCTCCACTAGCGGGAGGAGCTATGAGCAGTTCTTC	CASSSTSGRSYEQFF
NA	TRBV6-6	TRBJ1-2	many	TGTGCCAGCACCCAGGGGACCTATGGCTACACCTTC	CASTQGTYGYTF
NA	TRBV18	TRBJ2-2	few	TGTGCCAGCTCGAGGGGCCACACCGGGGAGCTGTTTTTT	CASSRGHTGELFF
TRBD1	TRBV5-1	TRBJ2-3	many	TGCGCCAGCAGCGCGCCCTTGGACAGGGACCCAGATACGCAGTATTTT	CASSAPLDRDPDTQYF
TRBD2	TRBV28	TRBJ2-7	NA	TGTGCCAGCAGCGGGAGGAGGTACGAGCAGTACTTC	CASSGRRYEQYF
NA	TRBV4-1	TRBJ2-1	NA	TGCGCCAGCAGCCAGAAAGTCTCAGCAGGGGAGGCCTACAATGAGCAGTTCTTC	CASSQKVSAGEAYNEQFF
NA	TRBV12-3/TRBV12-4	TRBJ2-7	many	TGTGCCAGCCGGACGTCGGTGTTGTACGAGCAGTACTTC	CASRTSVLYEQYF
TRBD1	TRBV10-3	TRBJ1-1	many	TGTGCCATCAGTGCCCGGGACAGGGCCGAAACTGAAGCTTTCTTT	CAISARDRAETEAFF